A single sample gave rise to the 14 T cell receptor beta chains below, sequenced in a study of neurological immune-mediated disorders. One entry per CDR3 protein results from TCRdb running MiXCR on the 5' RACE reads. The profile shows 15,000 to 20,000 distinct CDR3 sequences, around a quarter of them singletons. Sequenced: PBMCs. These receptors originate from a man in his forties or fifties with HTLV-1-associated myelopathy (HAM/TSP).

The chain has TRBV12-3 or TRBV12-4 and TRBJ2-7; 8 bases match TRBD1. The CDR3 covers 14 residues. Trimming at V came to 5 bases and at J to 4 bases, leaving 7 bases not matched to a gene. In DNA, the CDR3 is TGTGCCAGCAGTGGACAGGGAATCTGGTACGAGCAGTACTTC. This gives the protein CASSGQGIWYEQYF.

As DNA, the CDR3 is TGTGCCAGCAGCTTAGCTAGGACGGCTGAAGCTTTCTTT. This translates into CASSLARTAEAFF. This chain joins TRBV7-2 and TRBJ1-1; no definite D call. V dropped 0 bases and J dropped 6 bases, with 8 bases sitting between them. Germline V CDR1 and CDR2: SGHTA, FQGNSA. The CDR3 spans 13 residues.

The CDR3 DNA reads TGTGCCAGCAGCTTGGGCCAGGGCCACACCGGGGAGCTGTTTTTT. Encoded protein: CASSLGQGHTGELFF. The genes are TRBV5-4 and TRBJ2-2; a weak D match, TRBD1 (5 bases). Between the trimmed V and J ends, which lost 0 bases and 3 bases, there was a span of 9 bases. The CDR3 runs to 15 residues. From germline, CDR1 is SGHNT and CDR2 YYREEE (reference sequence). The full variable domain, its missing parts supplied by reference TRBV5-4 and TRBJ2-2, is ETGVTQSPTHLIKTRGQQVTLRCSSQSGHNTVSWYQQALGQGPQFIFQYYREEENGRGNFPPRFSGLQFPNYSSELNVNALELDDSALYLCASSLGQGHTGELFFGEGSRLTVL.

The chain links TRBV4-1 to TRBJ1-2; D is perhaps TRBD1 (5 bases). Germline CDR1 MGHRA, CDR2 YSYEKL. With 1 base removed from V and 7 bases from J, the gap between germline ends came to 13 bases. The CDR3 is made up of 14 amino acids. For the CDR3, the DNA is TGCGCCAGCAGCCAAGGGTCAGGGCTAGGTGGCTACACCTTC. This translates into CASSQGSGLGGYTF.

There are a few counts of this clonotype. This chain joins TRBV5-1 and TRBJ1-2; D is perhaps TRBD1 (5 bases). V lost 6 bases and J lost 2, with 17 bases in between. Germline V CDR1 and CDR2: SGHRS, YFSETQ. This CDR3 is 15 amino acids long. CDR3 sequence: CASTEEGFGNYGYTF. DNA of the CDR3: TGCGCCAGCACCGAGGAGGGGTTTGGGAACTATGGCTACACCTTC.

The sample holds many counts of this clonotype. The chain has TRBV19 and TRBJ2-1, with 13 bases fitting TRBD2. V trimming: 8 bases; J trimming: 1 base; junction bases outside the gene matches: 5. This CDR3 is 16 amino acids long. Germline V lookup: CDR1 LNHDA, CDR2 SQIVND (reference sequence). The CDR3 loop is CASETSGRSSYNEQFF. The CDR3 coding sequence is TGTGCCAGTGAGACTAGCGGGAGGTCGTCCTACAATGAGCAGTTCTTC.

The chain joins TRBV7-2 to TRBJ1-4, with D maybe TRBD1 (6 bases). Germline loops: CDR1 SGHTA, CDR2 FQGNSA. The V end lost 5 bases, the J end lost 7 bases, and 14 bases lay between the germline ends. The CDR3 has 14 residues. The CDR3 sequence is CASSRGGQVEKLFF. DNA of the CDR3: TGTGCCAGCAGCCGGGGGGGGCAAGTTGAAAAACTGTTTTTT.

This clonotype came up a few times. This chain connects TRBV7-8 to TRBJ2-3, with 11 positions matching TRBD2. This CDR3 has 15 amino acids. J was trimmed by 8 bases and V by 5 bases; bases with no gene match: 9. Germline CDR1 is SGHVS and CDR2 is FQNEAQ. Written as DNA, the CDR3 is TGTGCCAGCAGCCCAGACCGGCTAGCGGGGGGTACGCAGTATTTT. Its translation: CASSPDRLAGGTQYF. The full variable domain, completed using reference TRBV7-8 and TRBJ2-3, is GAGVSQSPRYKVAKRGQDVALRCDPISGHVSLFWYQQALGQGPEFLTYFQNEAQLDKSGLPSDRFFAERPEGSVSTLKIQRTQQEDSAVYLCASSPDRLAGGTQYFGPGTRLTVL.

Ten or more counts support this clonotype. The J gene is TRBJ2-4, the V gene TRBV15, with D possibly matching TRBD2 (5 bases). V was pared by 5 bases and J by 0 bases, with 14 bases between. Germline V CDR1 and CDR2: LNHNV, YYDKDF (reference sequence). This CDR3 is built from 16 residues. The CDR3, as DNA: TGTGCCACCAGCCCCCCTGGAGGAGTAGCCAAAAACATTCAGTACTTC. Translating gives CATSPPGGVAKNIQYF.

The genes are TRBV7-2 and TRBJ1-1, with D possibly being TRBD1 (5 bases). Between the trimmed V and J ends, which lost 2 bases and 1 base, there was a span of 14 bases. Germline lookup yields CDR1 SGHTA and CDR2 FQGNSA. The CDR3 totals 16 residues. The CDR3 here is CASSLKGKLGNTEAFF. The CDR3, as DNA: TGTGCCAGCAGCTTAAAGGGGAAACTAGGGAACACTGAAGCTTTCTTT.

This chain links TRBV7-3 with TRBJ2-5; a weak D match, TRBD2 (6 bases). Per the germline V gene, CDR1 is SGHTA and CDR2 is FQGTGA. The CDR3 consists of 13 residues. V gave up 5 bases and J gave up 4 bases, with 11 bases separating them. The CDR3 DNA reads TGTGCCAGCAGCACCGTGGGAGGAGAGACCCAGTACTTC. It translates to CASSTVGGETQYF.

This clonotype was counted between two and nine times. The gene calls are TRBV20-1 and TRBJ2-1; TRBD1 matches at 8 bases. Germline CDR1 reads DFQATT; CDR2 reads SNEGSKA (reference sequence). The CDR3 is 13 residues long. The J segment lost 9 bases and the V segment lost 0 bases, leaving 4 bases of the junction unmatched. The CDR3 here is CSARDGTGGEQFF. CDR3 DNA: TGCAGTGCTAGAGACGGGACAGGCGGTGAGCAGTTCTTC.

The genes are TRBV20-1 and TRBJ2-3; D unresolved. The CDR3 spans 13 residues. Germline V gene sequence: CDR1 DFQATT, CDR2 SNEGSKA (reference sequence). Deletions cut 3 bases from V and 0 bases from J, with 7 bases between. CDR3 sequence reads: CSASRASTDTQYF. As DNA, the CDR3 is TGCAGTGCTAGCCGGGCTAGCACAGATACGCAGTATTTT.

The chain uses TRBV20-1 and TRBJ2-1; D gene uncertain. Germline values: CDR1 DFQATT, CDR2 SNEGSKA (reference sequence). The V gene lost 3 bases and the J gene lost 7 bases, with 16 bases spanning the gap. The CDR3 loop spans 14 amino acids. The CDR3 reads CSARADPDANEQFF. The CDR3 bases are TGCAGTGCTAGGGCCGACCCGGACGCGAATGAGCAGTTCTTC.